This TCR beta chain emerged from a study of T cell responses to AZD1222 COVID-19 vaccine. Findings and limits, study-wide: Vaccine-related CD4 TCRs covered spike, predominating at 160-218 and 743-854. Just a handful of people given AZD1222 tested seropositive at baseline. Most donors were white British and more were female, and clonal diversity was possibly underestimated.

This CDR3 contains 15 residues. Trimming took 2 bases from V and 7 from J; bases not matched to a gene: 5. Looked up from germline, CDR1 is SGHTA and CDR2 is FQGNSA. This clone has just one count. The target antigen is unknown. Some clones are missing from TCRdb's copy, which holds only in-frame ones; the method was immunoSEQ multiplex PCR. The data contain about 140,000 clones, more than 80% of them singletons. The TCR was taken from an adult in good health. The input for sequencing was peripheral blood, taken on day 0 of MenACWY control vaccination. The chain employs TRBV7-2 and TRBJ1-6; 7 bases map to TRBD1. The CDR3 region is CASSLKGADNSPLHF. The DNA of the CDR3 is TGTGCCAGCAGCTTAAAGGGGGCAGACAATTCACCCCTCCACTTT.